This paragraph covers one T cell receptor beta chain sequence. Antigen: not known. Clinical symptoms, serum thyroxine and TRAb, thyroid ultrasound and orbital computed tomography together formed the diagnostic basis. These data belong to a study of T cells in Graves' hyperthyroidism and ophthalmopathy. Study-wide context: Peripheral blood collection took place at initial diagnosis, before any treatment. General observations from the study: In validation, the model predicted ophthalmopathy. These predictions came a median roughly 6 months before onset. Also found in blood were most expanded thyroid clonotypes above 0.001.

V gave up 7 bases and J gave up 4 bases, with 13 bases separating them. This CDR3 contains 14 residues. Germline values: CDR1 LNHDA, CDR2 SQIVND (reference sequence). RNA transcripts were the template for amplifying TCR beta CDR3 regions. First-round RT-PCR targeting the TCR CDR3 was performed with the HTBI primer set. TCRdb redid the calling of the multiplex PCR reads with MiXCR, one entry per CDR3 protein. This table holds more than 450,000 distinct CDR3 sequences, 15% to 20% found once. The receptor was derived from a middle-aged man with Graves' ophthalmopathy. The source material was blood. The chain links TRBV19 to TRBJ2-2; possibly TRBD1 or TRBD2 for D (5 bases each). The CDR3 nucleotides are TGTGCCAGTAAAGAGGGGCGAAGCACCGGGGAGCTGTTTTTT. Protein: CASKEGRSTGELFF.